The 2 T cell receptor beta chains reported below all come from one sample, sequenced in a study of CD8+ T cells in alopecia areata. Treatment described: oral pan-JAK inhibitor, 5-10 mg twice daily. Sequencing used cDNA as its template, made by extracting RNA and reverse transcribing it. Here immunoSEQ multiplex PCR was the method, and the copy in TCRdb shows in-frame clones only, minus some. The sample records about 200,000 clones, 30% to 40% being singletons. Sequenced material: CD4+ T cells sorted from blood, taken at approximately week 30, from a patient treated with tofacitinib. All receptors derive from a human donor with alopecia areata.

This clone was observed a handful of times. The CDR3 sequence: CSVAQQTSGNTIYF. For the CDR3, the DNA is TGCAGCGTTGCCCAACAAACCTCTGGAAACACCATATATTTT. The V gene is TRBV29-1, the J gene TRBJ1-3; no clear D gene. V was trimmed by 4 bases and J by 0 bases, leaving 10 bases between them. CDR3 length: 14 amino acids. Germline V gives CDR1 SQVTM, CDR2 ANQGSEA.

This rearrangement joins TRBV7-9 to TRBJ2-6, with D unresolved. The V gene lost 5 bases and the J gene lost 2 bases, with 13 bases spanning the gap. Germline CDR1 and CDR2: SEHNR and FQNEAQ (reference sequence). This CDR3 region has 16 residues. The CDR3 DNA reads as TGTGCCAGCAGCCGAGACTTGGCGACTGGGGCCAACGTCCTGACTTTC. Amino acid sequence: CASSRDLATGANVLTF.